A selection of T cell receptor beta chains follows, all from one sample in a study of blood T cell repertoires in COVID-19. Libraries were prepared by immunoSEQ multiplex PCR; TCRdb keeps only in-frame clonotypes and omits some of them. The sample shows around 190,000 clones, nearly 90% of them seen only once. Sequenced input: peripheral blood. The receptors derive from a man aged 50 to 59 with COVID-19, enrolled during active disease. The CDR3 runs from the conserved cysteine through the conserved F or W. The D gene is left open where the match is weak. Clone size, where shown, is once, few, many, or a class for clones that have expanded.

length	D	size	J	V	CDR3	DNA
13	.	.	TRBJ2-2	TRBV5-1	CASSLGSRGELFF	TGCGCCAGCAGCTTGGGGTCGAGGGGGGAGCTGTTTTTT
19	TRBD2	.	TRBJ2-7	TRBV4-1	CASSQLGPGLAGGTYEQYF	TGCGCCAGCAGCCAACTCGGCCCTGGACTAGCGGGAGGCACCTACGAGCAGTACTTC
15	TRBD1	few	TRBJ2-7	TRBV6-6	CASSSTSGTGWISDF	TGTGCCAGCAGTTCCACCTCAGGGACAGGGTGGATCTCGGACTTC
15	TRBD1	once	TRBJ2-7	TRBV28	CASSPFTGGIYEQYF	TGTGCCAGCAGTCCATTCACAGGGGGCATCTACGAGCAGTACTTC
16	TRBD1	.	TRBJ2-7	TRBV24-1	CATSDLQTGGPYEQYF	TGTGCCACCAGTGATTTGCAAACAGGGGGCCCCTACGAGCAGTACTTC
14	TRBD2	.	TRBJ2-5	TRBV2	CASKAGEGQETQYF	TGTGCCAGCAAAGCGGGAGAAGGGCAAGAGACCCAGTACTTC
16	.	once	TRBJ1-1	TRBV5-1	CASSSYGEGVNTEAFF	TGCGCCAGCAGCTCGTACGGTGAGGGGGTCAACACTGAAGCTTTCTTT
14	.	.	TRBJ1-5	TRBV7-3	CASSRRTVDQPQHF	TGTGCCAGCAGCCGGAGGACAGTTGATCAGCCCCAGCATTTT
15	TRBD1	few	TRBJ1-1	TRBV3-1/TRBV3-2	CASSLRQGLNTEAFF	TGTGCCAGCAGTCTTCGACAGGGGCTGAACACTGAAGCTTTCTTT
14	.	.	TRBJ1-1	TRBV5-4	CASSFGGGLTEAFF	TGTGCCAGCAGCTTCGGGGGGGGATTGACTGAAGCTTTCTTT
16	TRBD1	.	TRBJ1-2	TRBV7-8	CASSLASGTGDYGYTF	TGTGCCAGCAGCTTAGCCTCCGGGACAGGGGACTATGGCTACACCTTC
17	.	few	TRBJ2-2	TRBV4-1	CASSQDRGSRYTGELFF	TGCGCCAGCAGCCAAGATCGGGGGAGTAGGTACACCGGGGAGCTGTTTTTT
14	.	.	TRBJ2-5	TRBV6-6	CASSSQGPEETQYF	TGTGCCAGCAGCTCACAGGGTCCTGAAGAGACCCAGTACTTC
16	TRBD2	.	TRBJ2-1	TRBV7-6	CASSSAGRSSYNEQFF	TGTGCCAGCAGCTCAGCCGGGAGGAGCTCCTACAATGAGCAGTTCTTC
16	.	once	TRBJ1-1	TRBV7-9	CASSSREAGKNTEAFF	TGTGCCAGCAGCTCCAGGGAGGCGGGGAAGAACACTGAAGCTTTCTTT
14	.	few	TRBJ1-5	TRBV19	CASSGERGNQPQHF	TGTGCCAGTAGTGGGGAGAGGGGCAATCAGCCCCAGCATTTT
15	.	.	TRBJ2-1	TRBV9	CASSVAGVSYNEQFF	TGTGCCAGCAGCGTAGCGGGGGTGTCCTACAATGAGCAGTTCTTC
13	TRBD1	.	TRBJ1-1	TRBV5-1	CASSDRVNTEAFF	TGCGCCAGCAGTGACAGGGTGAACACTGAAGCTTTCTTT
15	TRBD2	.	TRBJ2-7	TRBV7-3	CASSLTSGSSYEQYF	TGTGCCAGCAGCCTAACTAGCGGGAGCTCCTACGAGCAGTACTTC
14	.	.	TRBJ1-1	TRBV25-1	CASSRPEGFAEAFF	TGTGCCAGCAGCCGCCCGGAGGGTTTCGCTGAAGCTTTCTTT
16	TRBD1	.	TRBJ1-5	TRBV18	CASSPTGTGGNQPQHF	TGTGCCAGCTCACCAACCGGGACAGGGGGGAATCAGCCCCAGCATTTT
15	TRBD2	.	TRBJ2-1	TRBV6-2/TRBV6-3	CASSRGGNVYNEQFF	TGTGCCAGCAGCCGGGGGGGTAACGTATACAATGAGCAGTTCTTC
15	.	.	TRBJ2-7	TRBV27	CASTRGRRDNYEQYF	TGTGCCAGCACTCGGGGCAGGCGGGATAATTACGAGCAGTACTTC
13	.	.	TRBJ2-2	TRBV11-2	CASSKIQGRELFF	TGTGCCAGCAGCAAGATACAGGGCCGGGAGCTGTTTTTT
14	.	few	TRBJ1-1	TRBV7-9	CASSLLGGFTEAFF	TGTGCCAGCAGCTTATTGGGGGGATTCACTGAAGCTTTCTTT
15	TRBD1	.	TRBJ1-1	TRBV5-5	CASSKRQGRSTEAFF	TGTGCCAGCAGCAAAAGACAGGGCCGAAGCACTGAAGCTTTCTTT
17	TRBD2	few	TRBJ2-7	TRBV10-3	CAISGPARTSGGYEQYF	TGTGCCATCAGCGGACCCGCTCGGACTAGCGGGGGCTACGAGCAGTACTTC
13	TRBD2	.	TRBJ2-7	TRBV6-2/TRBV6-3	CASSWGLAYEQYF	TGTGCCAGCAGCTGGGGACTAGCCTACGAGCAGTACTTC
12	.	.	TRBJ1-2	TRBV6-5	CASTSDKYGYTF	TGTGCCAGCACCTCGGACAAGTATGGCTACACCTTC
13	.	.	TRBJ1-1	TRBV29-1	CSVEGGRQIQAFF	TGCAGCGTTGAAGGGGGGCGGCAGATCCAAGCTTTCTTT
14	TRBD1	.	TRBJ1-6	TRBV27	CASSLSGGPSPLHF	TGTGCCAGCAGTTTATCAGGGGGCCCCTCACCCCTCCACTTT
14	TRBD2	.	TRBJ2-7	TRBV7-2	CASRRTGTTYEQYF	TGTGCCAGCAGGCGTACCGGGACTACCTACGAGCAGTACTTC
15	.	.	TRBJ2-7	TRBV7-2	CASSLGPGERYEQYF	TGTGCCAGCAGCTTAGGTCCGGGGGAGCGTTACGAGCAGTACTTC
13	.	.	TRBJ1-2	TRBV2	CASSDRGGYGYTF	TGTGCCAGCAGTGACAGGGGAGGGTATGGCTACACCTTC
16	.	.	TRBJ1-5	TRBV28	CASSLLGPNDNQPQHF	TGTGCCAGCAGTTTATTGGGGCCGAATGACAATCAGCCCCAGCATTTT
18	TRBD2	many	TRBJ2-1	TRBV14	CASSQDRLAGDRYNEQFF	TGTGCCAGCAGCCAAGATCGTCTAGCGGGAGACCGCTACAATGAGCAGTTCTTC
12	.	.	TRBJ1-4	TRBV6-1	CASSEEGRGLFF	TGTGCCAGCAGTGAAGAGGGGAGGGGGCTGTTTTTT
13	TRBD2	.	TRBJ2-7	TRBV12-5	CASGSSGTYEQYF	TGTGCTAGTGGTTCTAGCGGCACCTACGAGCAGTACTTC
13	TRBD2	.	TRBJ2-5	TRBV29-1	CSVESGGRETQYF	TGCAGCGTTGAAAGCGGGGGCAGAGAGACCCAGTACTTC
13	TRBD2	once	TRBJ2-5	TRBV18	CASSFGLEETQYF	TGTGCCAGCTCATTCGGACTAGAAGAGACCCAGTACTTC
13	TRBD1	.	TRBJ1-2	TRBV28	CASRRTGGSGYTF	TGTGCCAGCAGGAGAACAGGGGGAAGTGGCTACACCTTC
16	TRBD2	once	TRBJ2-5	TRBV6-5	CASSYPGGEGTETQYF	TGTGCCAGCAGTTACCCTGGGGGGGAGGGGACGGAGACCCAGTACTTC
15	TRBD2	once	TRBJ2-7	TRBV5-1	CASSPRLAGAGEQYF	TGCGCCAGCAGCCCACGACTAGCGGGAGCGGGGGAGCAGTACTTC
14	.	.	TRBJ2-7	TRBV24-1	CATQGGRNSYEQYF	TGTGCCACCCAAGGGGGACGTAACTCCTACGAGCAGTACTTC
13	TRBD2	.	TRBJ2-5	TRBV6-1	CASKLAGGETQYF	TGTGCCAGCAAATTAGCGGGCGGGGAGACCCAGTACTTC
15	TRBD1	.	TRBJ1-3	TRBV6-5	CASSRDRAAGNTIYF	TGTGCCAGCAGCCGGGACAGGGCTGCTGGAAACACCATATATTTT
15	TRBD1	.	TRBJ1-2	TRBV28	CASSGTGGQNYGYTF	TGTGCCAGCAGCGGGACAGGGGGCCAAAACTATGGCTACACCTTC
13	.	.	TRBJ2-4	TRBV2	CASTGSAKNIQYF	TGTGCCAGTACAGGGTCGGCCAAAAACATTCAGTACTTC
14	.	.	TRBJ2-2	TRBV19	CASSPGHNTGELFF	TGTGCCAGTAGCCCGGGACACAACACCGGGGAGCTGTTTTTT
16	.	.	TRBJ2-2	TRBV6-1	CASSEGGDRRSGELFF	TGTGCCAGCAGTGAAGGTGGCGACCGGAGGTCCGGGGAGCTGTTTTTT
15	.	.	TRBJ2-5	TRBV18	CASSPSGSSQETQYF	TGTGCCAGCTCACCATCTGGGAGCTCCCAAGAGACCCAGTACTTC
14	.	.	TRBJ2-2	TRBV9	CASSVVGRTGELFF	TGTGCCAGCAGCGTAGTGGGGCGCACCGGGGAGCTGTTTTTT
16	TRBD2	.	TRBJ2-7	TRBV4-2	CASSQGVAGATYEQYF	TGTGCCAGCAGCCAAGGGGTAGCGGGGGCTACCTACGAGCAGTACTTC
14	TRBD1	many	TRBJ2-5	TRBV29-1	CSVETDRVRETQYF	TGCAGCGTTGAGACGGACAGGGTACGAGAGACCCAGTACTTC
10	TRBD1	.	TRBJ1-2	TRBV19	CASGQGAKTF	TGTGCCAGTGGGCAGGGGGCGAAGACCTTC